The present TCR beta chain was sequenced within a study of blood T cell repertoires in COVID-19. Study information: Sites across the United States, Italy and Spain contributed samples from acute and convalescent COVID-19.

The CDR3 consists of 14 residues. Germline CDR1 is SNHLY and CDR2 is FYNNEI. Trimming left V 3 bases short and J 4 bases short, with 10 bases between. Using immunoSEQ multiplex PCR, the repertoire was profiled, and TCRdb retains in-frame clones only, with some absent. The sample has about 300,000 clones; 85% to 90% are singletons. Those enrolled, adults aged roughly 18 to 100 years, came from about 24 US areas. Cohort assignment relied on participant-reported clinical history. The sequence was obtained from a woman aged 50 to 65 who had been exposed to COVID-19. The sample consisted of PBMCs or T cells enriched from blood (not recorded which). J is TRBJ1-3 and V is TRBV2, with D possibly being TRBD1 (6 bases). DNA for the CDR3: TGTGCCAGCAGTGAGGGGGCGTTCGGAAACACCATATATTTT. Encoded protein: CASSEGAFGNTIYF.